Shown below are 29 T cell receptor beta chains from a single sample sequenced in a study. TCRdb re-derived calls from the RT-PCR reads in MiXCR, one entry per CDR3 protein. The table shows more than 600,000 distinct CDR3 sequences, with 14% occurring only once. The sequenced material came from memory CD4+ T cells from blood. The receptors shown here come from a female donor in good health, serving as a healthy control.

V usage is TRBV7-2 and J usage is TRBJ2-1, with 10 nucleotides matching TRBD2. CDR1 and CDR2 from the germline V gene are SGHTA and FQGNSA. J lost 12 bases, V lost 0 bases, and 8 bases had no gene match. CDR3 length: 15 residues. CDR3 bases: TGTGCCAGCAGCTTAGCGGGACTAGCGAGACGTCCGCAGTTCTTC. It encodes CASSLAGLARRPQFF.

There are a few counts of this clonotype. The J gene is TRBJ1-2, the V gene TRBV4-1; 7 bases are shared with TRBD1. CDR3 length equals 16 residues. The ends lost 0 bases at V and 4 bases at J; junction bases unmatched: 8. Per germline, CDR1 MGHRA and CDR2 YSYEKL. CDR3 coding DNA: TGCGCCAGCAGCCAAGATTTCGGGGCAGGGGGCTATGGCTACACCTTC. The encoded protein is CASSQDFGAGGYGYTF.

This clonotype was seen more than once but under ten times. The DNA for the CDR3 is TGTGCCAGCAGCTCTCTGTCCGGGGGACTTGGCGAGCAGTACTTC. As protein: CASSSLSGGLGEQYF. This chain joins TRBV28 and TRBJ2-7, with TRBD2 as a possible D gene (6 bases). This CDR3 region has 15 residues. Trimming removed 6 bases at V and 6 bases at J, with 21 bases between. Germline-derived CDR1 and CDR2 are MDHEN and SYDVKM.

This clonotype came up many times. V gene TRBV20-1 combines with J gene TRBJ2-5; D gene unclear. Germline-derived CDR1 and CDR2 are DFQATT and SNEGSKA (reference sequence). The ends were cut back, 1 base at V and 5 bases at J, with 5 bases in the middle. This CDR3 has 11 residues. The CDR3 reads CSARARETQYF. Written as DNA, the CDR3 is TGCAGTGCTAGAGCCCGGGAGACCCAGTACTTC.

The chain uses TRBV27 and TRBJ2-5; possible D gene TRBD1, 6 bases. Trimming shortened V by 8 bases and J by 5 bases, and 21 bases separated the two germline ends. Germline V gene sequence: CDR1 MNHEY, CDR2 SMNVEV (reference sequence). The CDR3 is made up of 15 amino acids. The CDR3 here is CASQPDSLRRETQYF. CDR3 coding DNA: TGTGCCAGCCAACCGGACAGCCTCCGGAGGGAGACCCAGTACTTC.

This clonotype was observed at least ten times. The rearrangement joins TRBV7-2 to TRBJ2-3, with 8 positions matching TRBD2. Looked up from germline, CDR1 is SGHTA and CDR2 is FQGNSA. The CDR3 is 14 residues long. Trimming at V came to 4 bases and at J to 2 bases, leaving 2 bases not matched to a gene. The CDR3 is CASSSRGDTDTQYF. CDR3 coding DNA: TGTGCCAGCAGCTCGCGGGGGGACACAGATACGCAGTATTTT.

This sequence joins TRBV9 and TRBJ2-5; no firm D call. Germline CDR1 reads SGDLS; CDR2 reads YYNGEE. V lost 3 bases to trimming and J lost 2 bases, with 14 bases between them. The CDR3 consists of 15 residues. The CDR3 spells CASSERVGLQETQYF. DNA of the CDR3: TGTGCCAGCAGCGAGCGAGTAGGGCTTCAAGAGACCCAGTACTTC.

Regarding this clonotype: The DNA is left out, because the CDR3 cannot be placed on it with certainty; the CDR3 is given as TCRdb lists it. The chain uses TRBV7-5 and TRBJ2-1; the table's TRBD2 call for D was not verified on the DNA. TRBV7-5 is a recognized pseudogene. The CDR3 extends over 19 residues, inclusive of both ends. CDR3 sequence reads: CISVPEARGLAGVYNEQFF.

This clonotype was seen a handful of times. The chain couples TRBV20-1 to TRBJ1-5; D gene uncertain. Germline loops: CDR1 DFQATT, CDR2 SNEGSKA (reference sequence). CDR3 length equals 14 residues. V lost 6 bases, J lost 0 bases, and 12 bases lay in between. This chain's CDR3 is CSAERGYSNQPQHF. For the CDR3, the DNA is TGCAGTGCCGAAAGAGGTTATAGCAATCAGCCCCAGCATTTT.

V is TRBV7-8 and J is TRBJ2-5; the D gene is possibly TRBD1 (5 bases). The V gene lost 7 bases and the J gene lost 4 bases, with 25 bases spanning the gap. The V gene's germline CDR1 is SGHVS and CDR2 FQNEAQ. The CDR3 is 17 residues long. CDR3 region: CASKTTPAGKFGETQYF. DNA for the CDR3: TGTGCCAGCAAAACTACTCCAGCAGGGAAATTTGGAGAGACCCAGTACTTC. Based on the CDR3 plus reference TRBV7-8 and TRBJ2-5, the full variable domain is GAGVSQSPRYKVAKRGQDVALRCDPISGHVSLFWYQQALGQGPEFLTYFQNEAQLDKSGLPSDRFFAERPEGSVSTLKIQRTQQEDSAVYLCASKTTPAGKFGETQYFGPGTRLLVL.

J is TRBJ1-4 and V is TRBV28; D is ambiguous. The CDR3 covers 14 residues. With 5 bases removed from V and 6 bases from J, the gap between germline ends came to 13 bases. Germline lookup yields CDR1 MDHEN and CDR2 SYDVKM. CDR3 residues: CASSLHLLHEKLFF. The CDR3 bases are TGTGCCAGCAGTCTACACCTTTTACATGAAAAACTGTTTTTT.

The chain couples TRBV5-4 to TRBJ2-6; D possibly corresponds to TRBD2 (5 bases). Germline V lookup: CDR1 SGHNT, CDR2 YYREEE (reference sequence). The CDR3 contains 14 residues. V was clipped by 0 bases and J by 5 bases, with 6 bases between them. CDR3 nucleotides: TGTGCCAGCAGCTTGGCGGACTGGGCCAACGTCCTGACTTTC. It yields the protein CASSLADWANVLTF.

This clonotype has ten or more counts. The chain is built from TRBV6-5 and TRBJ1-5; D not resolved. The V gene lost 2 bases and the J gene lost 10 bases, with 9 bases spanning the gap. Germline CDR1 MNHEY, CDR2 SVGAGI. The CDR3 spans 12 residues. The CDR3 protein is CASSYPGGPQHF. The CDR3 region has the DNA TGTGCCAGCAGTTACCCCGGAGGCCCCCAGCATTTT.

This clonotype was seen only a few times. The V gene is TRBV6-2 or TRBV6-3, the J gene TRBJ2-7; D is perhaps TRBD1 (5 bases). The CDR3 spans 14 residues. Germline-derived CDR1 and CDR2 are MNHEY and SVGEGT. The germline V and J ends were trimmed by 5 bases and 7 bases, with 18 bases remaining between them. For the CDR3, the DNA is TGTGCCAGCAGTAGCATCTTAGGACACGGGGAGCAGTACTTC. Its protein is CASSSILGHGEQYF.

V gene TRBV6-1 combines with J gene TRBJ2-5, with TRBD2 identical over 8 bases. With V trimmed by 7 bases and J by 0 bases, 13 bases remained unmatched. The germline gives CDR1 MNHNS, CDR2 SASEGT. The CDR3 sequence is 17 residues long. The CDR3 is CASIPQRREANQETQYF. The DNA for the CDR3 is TGTGCCAGCATTCCACAGAGGCGGGAGGCGAACCAAGAGACCCAGTACTTC.

The CDR3: CASAGTSGRINEQFF. CDR3 nucleotide sequence: TGTGCCAGCGCGGGGACTAGCGGGAGGATCAATGAGCAGTTCTTC. V usage is TRBV5-6 and J usage is TRBJ2-1, with 15 bases fitting TRBD2. The CDR3 totals 15 residues. J lost 6 bases, V lost 7 bases, and 5 bases had no gene match. Germline-derived CDR1 and CDR2 are SGHDT and YYEEEE. Full variable domain (outside the CDR3, taken from reference TRBV5-6 and TRBJ2-1): DAGVTQSPTHLIKTRGQQVTLRCSPKSGHDTVSWYQQALGQGPQFIFQYYEEEERQRGNFPDRFSGHQFPNYSSELNVNALLLGDSALYLCASAGTSGRINEQFFGPGTRLTVL.

This clonotype was recorded many times. V and J are TRBV6-5 and TRBJ1-6; TRBD1 matches 10 bases. The CDR3 totals 18 residues. CDR1 and CDR2 (germline): MNHEY, SVGAGI. J gave up 2 bases and V 6 bases, and 10 bases lay outside the gene matches. CDR3 DNA: TGTGCCAGCAGCCCCCACCCGGGACAGGGGCCCTATAATTCACCCCTCCACTTT. It is translated as CASSPHPGQGPYNSPLHF.

This clonotype has more than one count but fewer than ten. CDR3 in DNA: TGCAGCGGCGGAGAGTCTGGGGCCAACGTCCTGACTTTC. Protein: CSGGESGANVLTF. The rearrangement uses TRBV29-1 and TRBJ2-6; D gene uncertain. The CDR3 runs 13 residues. V lost 7 bases and J 1 base, leaving 8 bases between the germline ends. The germline CDR1 and CDR2 sequences are SQVTM and ANQGSEA.

This clonotype was detected a few times. CDR3 coding DNA: TGCGCCAGCAGCTTAATAGGGACTAGCACAGATACGCAGTATTTT. It specifies CASSLIGTSTDTQYF. J is TRBJ2-3 and V is TRBV5-1; the D gene is possibly TRBD2 (6 bases). CDR1 and CDR2 (germline): SGHRS, YFSETQ. The CDR3 totals 15 residues. Trimming removed 2 bases from V and 0 bases from J, with 10 bases in between.

The V gene is TRBV4-2, the J gene TRBJ2-1, with 9 bases identical to TRBD2. This CDR3 has 16 amino acids. Losses at the gene ends were 4 bases for V and 7 bases for J; bases not matched to a gene: 11. Germline assignment: CDR1 LGHNA and CDR2 YNFKEQ. The CDR3 DNA reads TGTGCCAGCAGCCCCGGGCAGGGACTAGCATTGAATGAGCAGTTCTTC. Its protein product is CASSPGQGLALNEQFF.

The chain combines TRBV20-1 with TRBJ1-1; D is unresolved. The CDR3 has 15 amino acids. CDR1 is DFQATT, CDR2 SNEGSKA, per germline (reference sequence). The ends were cut back, 6 bases at V and 2 bases at J, with 19 bases in the middle. CDR3 bases: TGCAGTGCAAGGAGGTCTTCTGGGATCAACACTGAAGCTTTCTTT. Its protein is CSARRSSGINTEAFF.

This chain links TRBV12-3 or TRBV12-4 with TRBJ1-6, with unresolved D. Trimming shortened V by 4 bases and J by 10 bases, and 14 bases separated the two germline ends. The CDR3 consists of 14 residues. The CDR3 sequence is CASSSAPTGSPLHF. The CDR3 DNA reads as TGTGCCAGCAGTTCCGCCCCTACCGGGTCACCCCTCCACTTT.

This clonotype was counted a few times. The J gene is TRBJ1-5, the V gene TRBV7-2; D is unresolved. Germline-derived CDR1 and CDR2 are SGHTA and FQGNSA. The ends were cut back, 8 bases at V and 10 bases at J, with 6 bases in the middle. The CDR3 contains 9 residues. DNA for the CDR3: TGTGCCAGCCCCATACCCCAGCATTTT. Its protein product is CASPIPQHF.

This clonotype was seen more than once but under ten times. The rearrangement uses TRBV5-1 and TRBJ1-2; TRBD1 aligns across 8 bases. Trimming at V came to 3 bases and at J to 4 bases, leaving 5 bases not matched to a gene. Germline V gene data show CDR1 as SGHRS and CDR2 as YFSETQ. There are 14 residues in the CDR3. The CDR3 nucleotides are TGCGCCAGCAGCTCCTCGGGACAGGCCTATGGCTACACCTTC. This translates into CASSSSGQAYGYTF.

A few counts support this clonotype. The rearrangement links TRBV20-1 to TRBJ1-3, with D unresolved. Looked up from germline, CDR1 is DFQATT and CDR2 is SNEGSKA (reference sequence). With 3 bases removed from V and 0 bases from J, the gap between germline ends came to 9 bases. The CDR3 runs to 14 residues. CDR3 region: CSARNRYSGNTIYF. Written as DNA, the CDR3 is TGCAGTGCTAGGAACAGATACTCTGGAAACACCATATATTTT.

This clonotype was seen a handful of times. The V call is TRBV7-3, the J call TRBJ2-2; the match to TRBD1 covers 9 bases. CDR3 size: 15 residues. Per the germline V gene, CDR1 is SGHTA and CDR2 is FQGTGA. The J segment lost 8 bases and the V segment lost 5 bases, leaving 9 bases of the junction unmatched. CDR3 amino acids: CASSPTGGYRGELFF. In nucleotides, the CDR3 is TGTGCCAGCAGCCCTACAGGGGGCTACAGAGGGGAGCTGTTTTTT.

This clonotype was picked up a small number of times. The chain couples TRBV12-3 or TRBV12-4 to TRBJ2-5; D is unresolved. CDR3 length equals 11 residues. Trimming cost V 6 bases and J 5 bases, with 7 bases left between them. The CDR3 DNA is TGTGCCAGCAGCCCCCTGGAGACCCAGTACTTC. Protein: CASSPLETQYF.

A few counts support this clonotype. This chain links TRBV27 with TRBJ2-6, with D tentatively TRBD2 (6 bases). Trimming shortened V by 4 bases and J by 4 bases, and 11 bases separated the two germline ends. The CDR3 length is 15 residues. Germline CDR1 reads MNHEY; CDR2 reads SMNVEV (reference sequence). The CDR3 nucleotides are TGTGCCAGCAGTTCCCACCGGGGGGGGGCCAACGTCCTGACTTTC. It codes for CASSSHRGGANVLTF.

This clonotype was detected a few times. CDR3 amino acids: CASSESYQETQYF. CDR3 DNA sequence: TGTGCCAGCAGTGAATCGTACCAAGAGACCCAGTACTTC. This chain links TRBV25-1 with TRBJ2-5; D is unresolved. Trimming left V 1 base short and J 0 bases short, with 3 bases between. Germline values: CDR1 MGHDK, CDR2 SYGVNS. This CDR3 has 13 amino acids.